A selection of T cell receptor beta chains follows, all from one sample in a study of shared clonotypes between healthy human individuals. Data came from immunoSEQ multiplex PCR; TCRdb stores just in-frame clones and leaves some out. There are hundreds of thousands of clones in the sample; 74% occur only once, and 1.5% to 2% lies in the top ten. Specimen: memory CD4+ T cells sorted from blood. These receptor sequences come from a woman younger than 45 in good health. Each CDR3 is given with its conserved first and last residue. A D gene is named only where the DNA matches it firmly. The size entry is marked missing in some rows and otherwise reads once, few, many or a size class.

length	V	size	J	D	DNA	CDR3
17	TRBV4-1	few	TRBJ2-7	.	TGCGCCAGCAGCCAAGAAAACTCCGAGGCCACCTCCTACGAGCAGTACTTC	CASSQENSEATSYEQYF
14	TRBV5-1	.	TRBJ2-7	.	TGCGCCAGCAGCTTGGGTTCCGGCTCCTACGAGCAGTACTTC	CASSLGSGSYEQYF
18	TRBV29-1	.	TRBJ2-1	TRBD1	TGCAGCGTTGAAGATTCAGGGACAGGGGGTTCTTCCTACAATGAGCAGTTCTTC	CSVEDSGTGGSSYNEQFF
16	TRBV5-4	few	TRBJ2-3	.	TGTGCCAGCAGCTTGGGGGGCCGGCAAACCACAGATACGCAGTATTTT	CASSLGGRQTTDTQYF
14	TRBV7-2	once	TRBJ1-3	.	TGTGCCAGCAGCTTATCCAGACAAGGAAACACCATATATTTT	CASSLSRQGNTIYF
15	TRBV5-1	.	TRBJ2-3	TRBD2	TGCGCCAGCAGCATAGCGGGAGATGTGGCAGATACGCAGTATTTT	CASSIAGDVADTQYF
15	TRBV6-6	.	TRBJ1-4	.	TGTGCCAGCAGTTACTCGACATTGACAGTTGAAAAACTGTTTTTT	CASSYSTLTVEKLFF
14	TRBV27	.	TRBJ1-5	.	TGTGCCAGCAGCCAACACGGGGGCAATCAGCCCCAGCATTTT	CASSQHGGNQPQHF
17	TRBV5-6	.	TRBJ2-7	TRBD2	TGTGCCAGCAGCCCCCCAAATTGGAGCGGGAGGTCCTACGAGCAGTACTTC	CASSPPNWSGRSYEQYF
16	TRBV30	.	TRBJ2-3	.	TGTGCCTGGAGTGTTACACGGGGAGGGGGATACGATACGCAGTATTTT	CAWSVTRGGGYDTQYF
16	TRBV4-1	.	TRBJ2-7	TRBD2	TGCGCCAGCAGCCAGCGGACTAGCGGGAATCTATACGAGCAGTACTTC	CASSQRTSGNLYEQYF
15	TRBV5-1	few	TRBJ1-1	.	TGCGCCAGCAGCTACGGGACACTACTAAACACTGAAGCTTTCTTT	CASSYGTLLNTEAFF
16	TRBV9	few	TRBJ2-7	TRBD2	TGTGCCAGCAGCGTAGCGGTACTAGCGGGACCCTACGAGCAGTACTTC	CASSVAVLAGPYEQYF
15	TRBV5-1	.	TRBJ2-5	TRBD1	TGCGCCAGCAGCTTGGGGGGACAGGTACAAGAGACCCAGTACTTC	CASSLGGQVQETQYF
16	TRBV7-2	.	TRBJ2-1	TRBD2	TGTGCCAGCAGCTCCCGGACTAGCGGGAGCCTAGGTGAGCAGTTCTTC	CASSSRTSGSLGEQFF
13	TRBV9	.	TRBJ2-4	.	TGTGCCAGCAGCGTAGGGGTGGCGGACATTCAGTACTTC	CASSVGVADIQYF
13	TRBV29-1	.	TRBJ1-1	.	TGCAGCGTTGAACGCCGGCTGAACACTGAAGCTTTCTTT	CSVERRLNTEAFF
12	TRBV30	.	TRBJ1-4	.	TGTGCCTGGAAAGGGCTTGGAGAAAAACTGTTTTTT	CAWKGLGEKLFF
17	TRBV7-8	.	TRBJ2-5	TRBD2	TGTGCCAGCAGCTTAGCCGCGGTAGCGGGTAACCTGGAGACCCAGTACTTC	CASSLAAVAGNLETQYF
16	TRBV19	few	TRBJ1-4	TRBD1	TGTGCCAGTAGTGCACGGACAGGGAGCGTTAATGAAAAACTGTTTTTT	CASSARTGSVNEKLFF
14	TRBV18	.	TRBJ1-3	.	TGTGCCAGCTCAGCCGGGAGCTCTGGAAACACCATATATTTT	CASSAGSSGNTIYF
15	TRBV7-9	.	TRBJ2-7	.	TGTGCCAGCAGCCACCGGACCCAAAGCTCCTACGAGCAGTACTTC	CASSHRTQSSYEQYF
15	TRBV23-1	.	TRBJ2-5	.	TGCGCCAGCAGTCAACCCGGGCGTGGCGAAGAGACCCAGTACTTC	CASSQPGRGEETQYF
12	TRBV28	.	TRBJ2-5	.	TGTGCCAGTGGTGGGGTTGGAGAGACCCAGTACTTC	CASGGVGETQYF
15	TRBV7-8	once	TRBJ2-3	TRBD2	TGTGCCAGCAGCTTACCCCCTGGCGGGAGAGATACGCAGTATTTT	CASSLPPGGRDTQYF
15	TRBV19	.	TRBJ1-5	.	TGTGCCAGTACAGGGCGGGACGGGAGCAATCAGCCCCAGCATTTT	CASTGRDGSNQPQHF
16	TRBV5-1	.	TRBJ1-4	.	TGCGCCAGCAGCTTATCGGCGGGACCCCGTGCGGGAAAACTGTTTTTT	CASSLSAGPRAGKLFF
14	TRBV5-1	.	TRBJ2-7	.	TGCGCCAGCAGCTTGGACAGGATTTTCTACGAGCAGTACTTC	CASSLDRIFYEQYF
15	TRBV7-8	.	TRBJ2-7	.	TGTGCCAGCAGCTTTCCCCCAAGGCCCCCCTACGAGCAGTACTTC	CASSFPPRPPYEQYF
15	TRBV29-1	.	TRBJ2-7	.	TGCAGCGTTGAAATTGAGAGTGGCAGGGGCTACGAGCAGTACTTC	CSVEIESGRGYEQYF
17	TRBV21-1	once	TRBJ2-1	.	TGTGCCAGCAGCAAGTTGAGGGGGCCAAGATCCTACAATGAGCAGTTCTTC	CASSKLRGPRSYNEQFF
15	TRBV10-3	.	TRBJ1-5	.	TGTGCCATCAGTGAACGGGGTTTAGGCAATCAGCCCCAGCATTTT	CAISERGLGNQPQHF
15	TRBV28	.	TRBJ1-2	.	TGTGCCAGCAGTCTTGGCGGGGGAACTAACTATGGCTACACCTTC	CASSLGGGTNYGYTF
15	TRBV6-1	.	TRBJ2-5	TRBD2	TGTGCCAGCAGAGAAGCGGGAGTGGGAATGGAGACCCAGTACTTC	CASREAGVGMETQYF
18	TRBV18	.	TRBJ2-3	TRBD2	TGTGCCAGCTCACCACCGGGACTAGCGGGAGGTAGCACAGATACGCAGTATTTT	CASSPPGLAGGSTDTQYF
16	TRBV6-1	.	TRBJ1-4	.	TGTGCCAGCAGTGAAACCCGGGTACAGGGAGGTGAAAAACTGTTTTTT	CASSETRVQGGEKLFF
14	TRBV27	.	TRBJ2-7	TRBD1	TGTGCCAGCAGTGAACAGGGGACCTACTACGAGCAGTACTTC	CASSEQGTYYEQYF
19	TRBV30	.	TRBJ1-6	.	TGTGCCTGGAGTGCGCCGGCGATTCCGGGGCCGAGACATAATTCACCCCTCCACTTT	CAWSAPAIPGPRHNSPLHF
16	TRBV11-2	.	TRBJ2-1	TRBD2	TGTGCCAGCAGCTCCACAAGCGGGACCAACTACAATGAGCAGTTCTTC	CASSSTSGTNYNEQFF
16	TRBV7-2	once	TRBJ1-3	.	TGTGCCAGCAGCTCAAACCCAACAGGGACTGGAAACACCATATATTTT	CASSSNPTGTGNTIYF
13	TRBV19	.	TRBJ1-1	.	TGTGCCAGTAGTATCCAATTAAACACTGAAGCTTTCTTT	CASSIQLNTEAFF
15	TRBV18	.	TRBJ1-1	TRBD1	TGTGCCAGCTCGTACTTACAGGGGCGGGAGACTGAAGCTTTCTTT	CASSYLQGRETEAFF
17	TRBV5-6	once	TRBJ1-4	TRBD1	TGTGCCAGCAGCTTGGCTGGGCAGGGGGTTATACATGAAAAACTGTTTTTT	CASSLAGQGVIHEKLFF
15	TRBV11-2	.	TRBJ2-7	TRBD1	TGTGCCAGCAGCCCTCAACCGGGACAGGGCTACGAGCAGTACTTC	CASSPQPGQGYEQYF
16	TRBV7-9	once	TRBJ2-1	.	TGTGCCAGCAGCGCCTTGTCGGCCATTGACTACAATGAGCAGTTCTTC	CASSALSAIDYNEQFF
14	TRBV27	.	TRBJ1-2	.	TGTGCCAGCGCGCAAGGGATGGAGGGCTATGGCTACACCTTC	CASAQGMEGYGYTF
15	TRBV4-1	.	TRBJ2-3	TRBD2	TGCGCCAGCAGCCAAGATCTCGGGAGGCCAGATACGCAGTATTTT	CASSQDLGRPDTQYF
15	TRBV5-1	.	TRBJ2-5	TRBD2	TGCGCCAGCAGCTTCGTTGGGGGAGGGCAAGAGACCCAGTACTTC	CASSFVGGGQETQYF
14	TRBV5-1	many	TRBJ2-1	.	TGCGCCAGCAGGCAGGGACTCCCCAACAATGAGCAGTTCTTC	CASRQGLPNNEQFF